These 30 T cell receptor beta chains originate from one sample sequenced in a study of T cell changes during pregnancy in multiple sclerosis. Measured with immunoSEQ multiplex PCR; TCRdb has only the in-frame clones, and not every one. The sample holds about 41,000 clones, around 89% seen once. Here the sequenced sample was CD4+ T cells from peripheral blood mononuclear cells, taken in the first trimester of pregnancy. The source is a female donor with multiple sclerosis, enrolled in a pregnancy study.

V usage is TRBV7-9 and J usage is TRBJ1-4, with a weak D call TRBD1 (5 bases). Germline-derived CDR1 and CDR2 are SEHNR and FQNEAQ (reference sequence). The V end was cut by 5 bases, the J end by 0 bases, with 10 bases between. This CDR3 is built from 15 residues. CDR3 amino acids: CASSPGRATNEKLFF. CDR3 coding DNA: TGTGCCAGCAGCCCAGGGAGGGCAACTAATGAAAAACTGTTTTTT.

CDR3: CASSFTAKETQYF. The DNA for the CDR3 is TGCGCCAGCAGCTTCACAGCTAAAGAGACCCAGTACTTC. The rearrangement links TRBV5-1 to TRBJ2-5, with D unclear. This CDR3 has 13 residues. Germline V gene sequence: CDR1 SGHRS, CDR2 YFSETQ. The V end lost 2 bases, the J end lost 3 bases, and 8 bases lay between the germline ends.

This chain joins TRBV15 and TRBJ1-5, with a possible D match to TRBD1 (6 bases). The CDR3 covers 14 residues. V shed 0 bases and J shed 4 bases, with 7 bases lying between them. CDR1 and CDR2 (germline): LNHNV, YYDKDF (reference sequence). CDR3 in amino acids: CATSRERGNQPQHF. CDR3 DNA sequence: TGTGCCACCAGCAGAGAAAGGGGGAATCAGCCCCAGCATTTT.

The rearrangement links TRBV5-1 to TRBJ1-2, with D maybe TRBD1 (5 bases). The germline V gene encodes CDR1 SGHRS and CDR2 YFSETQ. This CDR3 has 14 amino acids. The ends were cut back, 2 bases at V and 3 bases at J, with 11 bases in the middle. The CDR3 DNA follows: TGCGCCAGCAGCTTTGGAACAGGAGACTATGGCTACACCTTC. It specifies CASSFGTGDYGYTF.

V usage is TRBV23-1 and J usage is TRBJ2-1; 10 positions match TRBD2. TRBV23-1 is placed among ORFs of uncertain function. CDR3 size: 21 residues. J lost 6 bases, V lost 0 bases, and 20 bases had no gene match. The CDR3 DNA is TGCGCCAGCAGTCAATCGAACTACTATACTAGCGGGACCCCGTGGTTCAATGAGCAGTTCTTC. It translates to CASSQSNYYTSGTPWFNEQFF.

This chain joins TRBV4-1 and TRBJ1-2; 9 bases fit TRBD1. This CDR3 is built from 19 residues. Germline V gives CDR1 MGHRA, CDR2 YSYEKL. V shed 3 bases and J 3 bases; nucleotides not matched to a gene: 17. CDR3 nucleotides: TGCGCCAGCAGCCAGGAGGCGACGGGACAGGGAATTAGAGACTATGGCTACACCTTC. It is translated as CASSQEATGQGIRDYGYTF.

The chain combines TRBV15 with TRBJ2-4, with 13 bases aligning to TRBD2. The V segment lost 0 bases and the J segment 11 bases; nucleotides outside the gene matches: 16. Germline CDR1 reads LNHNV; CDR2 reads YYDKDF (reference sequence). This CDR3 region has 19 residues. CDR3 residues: CATSRDSAGLAGLSRLQYF. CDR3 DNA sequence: TGTGCCACCAGCAGAGATTCGGCGGGACTAGCGGGATTATCGCGCCTTCAGTACTTC.

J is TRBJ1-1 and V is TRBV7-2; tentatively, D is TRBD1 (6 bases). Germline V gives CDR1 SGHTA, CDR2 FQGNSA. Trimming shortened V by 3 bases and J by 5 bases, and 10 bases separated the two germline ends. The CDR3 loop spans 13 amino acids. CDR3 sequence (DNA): TGTGCCAGCAGCTTCAGGGGCGAGACTGAAGCTTTCTTT. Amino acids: CASSFRGETEAFF.

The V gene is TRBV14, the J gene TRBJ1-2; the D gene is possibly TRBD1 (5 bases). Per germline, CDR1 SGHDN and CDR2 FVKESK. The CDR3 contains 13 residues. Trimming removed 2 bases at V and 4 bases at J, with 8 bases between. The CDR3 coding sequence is TGTGCCAGCAGCCAATCGGGGGGCTATGGCTACACCTTC. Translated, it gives CASSQSGGYGYTF.

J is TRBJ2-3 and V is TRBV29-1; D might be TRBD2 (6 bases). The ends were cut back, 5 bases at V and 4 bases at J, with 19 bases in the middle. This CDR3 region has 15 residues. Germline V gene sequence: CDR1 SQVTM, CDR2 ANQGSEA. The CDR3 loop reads CSVPLAAGRADTQYF. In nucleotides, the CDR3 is TGCAGCGTTCCCTTAGCGGCGGGGAGAGCAGATACGCAGTATTTT.

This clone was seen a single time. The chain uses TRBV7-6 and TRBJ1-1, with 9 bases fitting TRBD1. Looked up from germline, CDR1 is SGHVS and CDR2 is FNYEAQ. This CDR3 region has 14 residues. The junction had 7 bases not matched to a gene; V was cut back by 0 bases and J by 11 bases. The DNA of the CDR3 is TGTGCCAGCAGCTTAGCTATAAACGACAGGGGGGCTTTCTTT. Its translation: CASSLAINDRGAFF.

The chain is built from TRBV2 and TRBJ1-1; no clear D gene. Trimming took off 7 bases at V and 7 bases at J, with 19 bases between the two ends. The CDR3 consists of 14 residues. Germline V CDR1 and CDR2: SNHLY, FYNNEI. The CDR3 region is CASKVEGPGGEAFF. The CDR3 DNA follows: TGTGCCAGCAAGGTAGAAGGGCCGGGAGGTGAAGCTTTCTTT. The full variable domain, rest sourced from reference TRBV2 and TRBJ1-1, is EPEVTQTPSHQVTQMGQEVILRCVPISNHLYFYWYRQILGQKVEFLVSFYNNEISEKSEIFDDQFSVERPDGSNFTLKIRSTKLEDSAMYFCASKVEGPGGEAFFGQGTRLTVV.

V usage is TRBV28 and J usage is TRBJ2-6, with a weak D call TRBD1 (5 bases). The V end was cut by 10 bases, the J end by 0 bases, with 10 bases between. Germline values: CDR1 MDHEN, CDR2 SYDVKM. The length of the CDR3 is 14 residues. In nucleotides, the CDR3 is TGTGCCACACAGGTCAGCTCTGGGGCCAACGTCCTGACTTTC. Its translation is CATQVSSGANVLTF. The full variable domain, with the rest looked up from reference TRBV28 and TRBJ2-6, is DVKVTQSSRYLVKRTGEKVFLECVQDMDHENMFWYRQDPGLGLRLIYFSYDVKMKEKGDIPEGYSVSREKKERFSLILESASTNQTSMYLCATQVSSGANVLTFGAGSRLTVL.

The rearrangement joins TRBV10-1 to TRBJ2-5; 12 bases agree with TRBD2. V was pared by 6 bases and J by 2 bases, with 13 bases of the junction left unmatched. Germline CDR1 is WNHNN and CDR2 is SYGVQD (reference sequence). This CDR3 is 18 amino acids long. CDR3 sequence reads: CASSATGLAGIHQETQYF. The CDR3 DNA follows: TGCGCCAGCAGCGCCACGGGACTAGCGGGCATACATCAAGAGACCCAGTACTTC.

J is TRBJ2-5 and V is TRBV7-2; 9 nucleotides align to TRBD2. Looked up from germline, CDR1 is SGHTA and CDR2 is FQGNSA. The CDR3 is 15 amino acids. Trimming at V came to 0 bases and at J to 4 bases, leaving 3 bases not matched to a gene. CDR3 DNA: TGTGCCAGCAGCTTAGCACTAGCGGGTAGAGAGACCCAGTACTTC. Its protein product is CASSLALAGRETQYF.

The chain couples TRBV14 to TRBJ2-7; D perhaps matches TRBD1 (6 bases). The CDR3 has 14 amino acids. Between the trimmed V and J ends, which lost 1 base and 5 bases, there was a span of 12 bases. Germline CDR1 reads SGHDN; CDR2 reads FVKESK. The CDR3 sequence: CASSQVGGRNEQYF. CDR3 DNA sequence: TGTGCCAGCAGCCAAGTAGGGGGACGAAACGAGCAGTACTTC.

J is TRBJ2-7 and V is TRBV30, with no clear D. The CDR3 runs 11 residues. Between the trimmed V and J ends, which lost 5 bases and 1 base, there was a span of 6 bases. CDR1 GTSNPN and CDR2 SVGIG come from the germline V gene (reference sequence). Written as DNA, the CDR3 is TGTGCCTGGGGGCAGTCCTACGAGCAGTACTTC. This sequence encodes CAWGQSYEQYF.

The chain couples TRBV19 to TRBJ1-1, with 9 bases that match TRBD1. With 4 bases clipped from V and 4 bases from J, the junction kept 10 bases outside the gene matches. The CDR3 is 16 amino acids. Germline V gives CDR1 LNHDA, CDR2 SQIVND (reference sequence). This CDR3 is CASSTPGQGSGTEAFF. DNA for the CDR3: TGTGCCAGTAGTACCCCGGGACAGGGAAGTGGCACTGAAGCTTTCTTT.

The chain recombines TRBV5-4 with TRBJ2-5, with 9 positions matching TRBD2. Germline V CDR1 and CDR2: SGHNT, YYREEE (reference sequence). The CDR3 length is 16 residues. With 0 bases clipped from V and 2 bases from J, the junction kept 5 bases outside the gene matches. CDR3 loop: CASSLDGLAGQETQYF. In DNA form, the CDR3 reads TGTGCCAGCAGCTTGGATGGGCTAGCGGGGCAAGAGACCCAGTACTTC.

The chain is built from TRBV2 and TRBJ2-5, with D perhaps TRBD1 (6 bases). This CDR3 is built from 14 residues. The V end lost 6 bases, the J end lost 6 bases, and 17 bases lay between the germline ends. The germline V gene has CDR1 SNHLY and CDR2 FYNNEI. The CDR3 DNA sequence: TGTGCCAGCAGGGTTGAATGGGGGCTGCAGACCCAGTACTTC. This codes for CASRVEWGLQTQYF.

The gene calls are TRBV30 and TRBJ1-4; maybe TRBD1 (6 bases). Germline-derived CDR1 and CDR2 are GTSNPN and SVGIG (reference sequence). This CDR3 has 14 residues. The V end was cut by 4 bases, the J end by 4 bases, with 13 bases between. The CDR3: CAWKQGHLNEKLFF. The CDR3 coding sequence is TGTGCCTGGAAACAGGGCCACCTTAATGAAAAACTGTTTTTT.

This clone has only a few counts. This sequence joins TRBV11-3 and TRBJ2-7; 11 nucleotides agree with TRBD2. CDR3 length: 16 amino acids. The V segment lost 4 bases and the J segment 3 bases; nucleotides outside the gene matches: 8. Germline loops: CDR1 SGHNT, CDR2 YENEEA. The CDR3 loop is CASSSETTSGVYEQYF. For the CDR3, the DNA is TGTGCCAGCAGCTCAGAAACGACTAGCGGGGTCTACGAGCAGTACTTC.

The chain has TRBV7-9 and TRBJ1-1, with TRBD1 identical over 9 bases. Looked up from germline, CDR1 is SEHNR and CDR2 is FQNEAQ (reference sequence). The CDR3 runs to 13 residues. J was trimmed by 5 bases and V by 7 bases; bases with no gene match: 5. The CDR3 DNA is TGTGCCAGCACGACAGGGGGGATGACTGAAGCTTTCTTT. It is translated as CASTTGGMTEAFF.

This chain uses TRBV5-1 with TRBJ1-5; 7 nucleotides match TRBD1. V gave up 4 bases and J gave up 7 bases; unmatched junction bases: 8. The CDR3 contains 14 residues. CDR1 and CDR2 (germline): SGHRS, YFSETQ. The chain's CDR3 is CASSQGGGIQPQHF. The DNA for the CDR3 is TGCGCCAGCAGCCAGGGGGGTGGTATCCAGCCCCAGCATTTT. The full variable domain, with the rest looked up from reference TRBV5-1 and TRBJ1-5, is KAGVTQTPRYLIKTRGQQVTLSCSPISGHRSVSWYQQTPGQGLQFLFEYFSETQRNKGNFPGRFSGRQFSNSRSEMNVSTLELGDSALYLCASSQGGGIQPQHFGDGTRLSIL.

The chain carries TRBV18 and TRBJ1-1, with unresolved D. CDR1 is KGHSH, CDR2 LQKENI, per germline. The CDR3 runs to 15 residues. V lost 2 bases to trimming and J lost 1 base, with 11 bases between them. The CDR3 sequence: CASSPITEPNTEAFF. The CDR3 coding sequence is TGTGCCAGCTCACCAATAACAGAACCGAACACTGAAGCTTTCTTT.

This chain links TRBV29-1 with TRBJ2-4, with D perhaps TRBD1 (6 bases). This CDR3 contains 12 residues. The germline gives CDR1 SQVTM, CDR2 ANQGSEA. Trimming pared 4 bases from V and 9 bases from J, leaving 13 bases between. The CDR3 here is CSVGQDGTIQYF. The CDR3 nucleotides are TGCAGCGTTGGACAGGATGGAACCATTCAGTACTTC.

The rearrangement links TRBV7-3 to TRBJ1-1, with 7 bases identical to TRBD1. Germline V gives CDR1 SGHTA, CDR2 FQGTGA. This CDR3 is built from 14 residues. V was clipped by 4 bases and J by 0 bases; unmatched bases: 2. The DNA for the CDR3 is TGTGCCAGCAGCTCGGGACAGATGAACACTGAAGCTTTCTTT. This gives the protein CASSSGQMNTEAFF.

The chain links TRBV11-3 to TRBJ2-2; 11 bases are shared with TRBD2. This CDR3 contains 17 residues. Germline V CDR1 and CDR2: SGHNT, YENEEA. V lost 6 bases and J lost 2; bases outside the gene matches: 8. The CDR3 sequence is CASRPLGTSGNTGELFF. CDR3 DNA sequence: TGTGCCAGCAGGCCACTTGGGACTAGCGGAAACACCGGGGAGCTGTTTTTT. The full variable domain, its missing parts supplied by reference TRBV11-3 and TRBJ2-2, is EAGVVQSPRYKIIEKKQPVAFWCNPISGHNTLYWYLQNLGQGPELLIRYENEEAVDDSQLPKDRFSAERLKGVDSTLKIQPAELGDSAVYLCASRPLGTSGNTGELFFGEGSRLTVL.

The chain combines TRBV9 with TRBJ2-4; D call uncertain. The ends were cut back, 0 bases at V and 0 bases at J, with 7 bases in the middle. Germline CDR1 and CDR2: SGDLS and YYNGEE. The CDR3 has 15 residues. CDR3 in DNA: TGTGCCAGCAGCGTAGGGGCCTTAGCCAAAAACATTCAGTACTTC. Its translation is CASSVGALAKNIQYF.

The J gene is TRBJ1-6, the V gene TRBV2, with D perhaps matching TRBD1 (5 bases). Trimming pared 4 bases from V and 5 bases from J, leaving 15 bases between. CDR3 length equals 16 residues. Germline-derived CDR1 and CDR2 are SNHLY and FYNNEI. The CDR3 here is CASSARGGRNNSPLHF. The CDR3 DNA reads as TGTGCCAGCAGTGCAAGGGGAGGGAGAAATAATTCACCCCTCCACTTT.